What follows describes a single TCR beta chain. The data derive from a study of blood T cell repertoires in COVID-19. The study counted Cohort 3 donors as recovered given two negative PCRs, clearance, or symptom resolution. Germline loops: CDR1 KGHSH, CDR2 LQKENI. The CDR3 length is 16 residues. V shed 3 bases and J shed 1 base, with 12 bases lying between them. Libraries were prepared by immunoSEQ multiplex PCR; TCRdb keeps only in-frame clonotypes and omits some of them. The data show a few hundred thousand clones, roughly nine tenths seen once. This clonotype was obtained from a woman aged 55-75 years who had recovered from COVID-19. The sample was PBMCs or T cells enriched from blood (not recorded which). V usage is TRBV18 and J usage is TRBJ2-2; a weak D match, TRBD1 (6 bases). Here the CDR3 DNA reads TGTGCCAGCTCACCCCTGACAGGACTGAACACCGGGGAGCTGTTTTTT. Its protein is CASSPLTGLNTGELFF.